This is a list of T cell receptor beta chains from one sample in a study of T cell responses to AZD1222 COVID-19 vaccine. Only in-frame clones appear in the TCRdb table, and some are missing; sequencing was by immunoSEQ multiplex PCR. This table holds about 120,000 clones, 80% to 95% found once. The source material was peripheral blood, sampled on day 0 of AZD1222 vaccination. The receptors derive from an adult in good health. CDR3s include the opening cysteine and the closing phenylalanine or tryptophan. The order of the fields is clone size, J gene, D gene, V gene, CDR3 protein, CDR3 DNA. D genes are given only for firm matches. Clone size, where shown, is once, few, many, or a class for clones that have expanded.

>NA|TRBJ2-1|TRBD1|TRBV27
CASHRTGYNEQFF
TGTGCCAGCCACAGGACAGGATACAATGAGCAGTTCTTC
>NA|TRBJ2-7|TRBD2|TRBV4-1
CASSQGGGLAGFYEQYF
TGCGCCAGCAGCCAGGGCGGGGGACTAGCGGGATTCTACGAGCAGTACTTC
>NA|TRBJ1-4|TRBD1|TRBV14
CASSHGRGREKLFF
TGTGCCAGCAGCCATGGCAGGGGGCGAGAAAAACTGTTTTTT
>NA|TRBJ1-6|TRBD1|TRBV7-8
CASSLFIDRGDSPLHF
TGTGCCAGCAGCTTATTTATAGACAGGGGAGATTCACCCCTCCACTTT
>NA|TRBJ2-1|NA|TRBV24-1
CATSTWGGPYNEQFF
TGTGCCACCAGTACCTGGGGGGGGCCCTACAATGAGCAGTTCTTC
>once|TRBJ2-5|TRBD1|TRBV6-2/TRBV6-3
CASSAGRDRGPETQYF
TGTGCCAGCAGCGCGGGGAGGGACAGGGGGCCAGAGACCCAGTACTTC
>NA|TRBJ2-2|NA|TRBV7-7
CASSPTAGNTGELFF
TGTGCTAGCAGCCCGACAGCGGGCAACACCGGGGAGCTGTTTTTT
>NA|TRBJ2-7|TRBD2|TRBV28
CASSSPSGRSPYEQYF
TGTGCCAGCAGTTCCCCTAGCGGGAGATCCCCCTACGAGCAGTACTTC
>NA|TRBJ2-6|NA|TRBV7-8
CASSLLGTLAAGANVLTF
TGTGCCAGCAGCTTATTAGGGACCCTAGCAGCTGGGGCCAACGTCCTGACTTTC
>NA|TRBJ2-1|NA|TRBV14
CASSQDRVRDNEQFF
TGTGCCAGCAGCCAAGATCGGGTCAGGGACAATGAGCAGTTCTTC
>once|TRBJ1-1|TRBD1|TRBV28
CASSPIGQGMNTEAFF
TGTGCCAGCAGCCCTATCGGACAGGGTATGAACACTGAAGCTTTCTTT
>NA|TRBJ1-2|TRBD1|TRBV6-2/TRBV6-3
CASSQQGARIYGYTF
TGTGCCAGCAGTCAACAGGGGGCACGAATCTATGGCTACACCTTC
>NA|TRBJ2-7|NA|TRBV6-1
CASSETLGVSGDEQYF
TGTGCCAGCAGTGAGACCTTAGGGGTGTCAGGGGACGAGCAGTACTTC
>NA|TRBJ2-3|TRBD1|TRBV24-1
CATTGTGGRHTQYF
TGTGCCACCACCGGGACAGGGGGTAGACATACGCAGTATTTT
>NA|TRBJ1-2|NA|TRBV5-5
CASSLAQVLTPYGYTF
TGTGCCAGCAGCTTGGCCCAGGTCCTTACCCCCTATGGCTACACCTTC
>NA|TRBJ2-2|NA|TRBV13
CASVGHRRPPGELFF
TGTGCCAGCGTGGGACATAGAAGGCCCCCCGGGGAGCTGTTTTTT
>NA|TRBJ1-6|NA|TRBV11-2
CASSLEGSPLHF
TGTGCCAGCAGCTTAGAGGGATCACCCCTCCACTTT
>NA|TRBJ2-1|TRBD2|TRBV23-1
CASSQIEGTSGDVNEQFF
TGCGCCAGCAGTCAAATAGAGGGGACTAGCGGGGACGTCAATGAGCAGTTCTTC
>NA|TRBJ2-2|NA|TRBV10-3
CAIQTPSNTGELFF
TGTGCCATCCAGACACCCTCGAACACCGGGGAGCTGTTTTTT
>NA|TRBJ2-2|NA|TRBV6-1
CASSDPGATRIGELFF
TGTGCCAGCAGTGATCCGGGCGCCACTCGAATCGGGGAGCTGTTTTTT
>NA|TRBJ2-5|NA|TRBV9
CASSVARGWETQYF
TGTGCCAGCAGCGTAGCACGGGGGTGGGAGACCCAGTACTTC
>NA|TRBJ2-3|NA|TRBV3-1/TRBV3-2
CASSTRPPDTQYF
TGTGCCAGCAGCACCCGACCGCCAGATACGCAGTATTTT
>NA|TRBJ2-7|NA|TRBV5-1
CASSLSVMSSYEQYF
TGCGCCAGCAGCTTGTCGGTGATGTCTTCCTACGAGCAGTACTTC
>NA|TRBJ1-2|NA|TRBV10-3
CAISEGQANYGYTF
TGTGCCATCAGTGAGGGCCAGGCCAACTATGGCTACACCTTC
>NA|TRBJ2-6|TRBD1|TRBV23-1
CASSQDYRGSDLSGANVLTF
TGCGCCAGCAGTCAGGACTACAGGGGGTCCGACCTCTCTGGGGCCAACGTCCTGACTTTC
>NA|TRBJ2-4|TRBD1|TRBV5-4
CASSLITADREAKNIQYF
TGTGCCAGCAGCTTGATTACCGCCGACAGGGAGGCCAAAAACATTCAGTACTTC
>NA|TRBJ2-7|TRBD1|TRBV5-1
CASANRDRRPYEQYF
TGCGCCAGCGCGAACCGGGACAGGAGACCCTACGAGCAGTACTTC
>NA|TRBJ2-6|NA|TRBV10-3
CAISELARESSGANVLTF
TGTGCCATCAGTGAGTTAGCCAGGGAGAGCTCTGGGGCCAACGTCCTGACTTTC